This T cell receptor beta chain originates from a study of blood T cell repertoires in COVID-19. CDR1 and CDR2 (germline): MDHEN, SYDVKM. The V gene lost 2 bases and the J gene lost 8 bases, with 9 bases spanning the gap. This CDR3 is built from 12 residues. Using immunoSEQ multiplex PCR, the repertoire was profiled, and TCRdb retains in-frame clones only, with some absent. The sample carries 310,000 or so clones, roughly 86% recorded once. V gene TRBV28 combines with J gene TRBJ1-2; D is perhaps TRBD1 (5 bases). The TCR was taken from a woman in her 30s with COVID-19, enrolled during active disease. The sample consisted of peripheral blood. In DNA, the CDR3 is TGTGCCAGCAGTTTAAAGGGGTGGGGCTACACCTTC. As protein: CASSLKGWGYTF.